These 13 T cell receptor beta chains originate from one sample sequenced in a study of T cells after yellow fever vaccination. TCRdb re-called the 5' RACE reads with MiXCR, one entry per CDR3 protein. The profile shows more than 250,000 distinct CDR3 sequences, about 6.6% of them singletons. Specimen: PBMCs, collected about 49 days after the first yellow fever vaccination. These receptor sequences come from a man aged 18 to 29 who received the YFV17D yellow fever vaccine.

The chain recombines TRBV29-1 with TRBJ2-3, with D perhaps TRBD1 (6 bases). The CDR3 has 12 amino acids. V was cut by 4 bases and J by 5 bases, with 10 bases left in between. CDR1 is SQVTM and CDR2 is ANQGSEA in the germline V gene. In DNA, the CDR3 is TGCAGCGTTGGGCGACAGGAAGATACGCAGTATTTT. Amino acids: CSVGRQEDTQYF.

The chain joins TRBV9 to TRBJ1-1; no firm D call. The CDR3 has 14 amino acids. The germline CDR1 and CDR2 sequences are SGDLS and YYNGEE. The germline V and J ends were trimmed by 0 bases and 7 bases, with 13 bases remaining between them. CDR3 sequence: CASSVAGVADEAFF. The CDR3 bases are TGTGCCAGCAGCGTAGCTGGGGTGGCAGATGAAGCTTTCTTT. The full variable domain, its missing parts supplied by reference TRBV9 and TRBJ1-1, is DSGVTQTPKHLITATGQRVTLRCSPRSGDLSVYWYQQSLDQGLQFLIQYYNGEERAKGNILERFSAQQFPDLHSELNLSSLELGDSALYFCASSVAGVADEAFFGQGTRLTVV.

The sample holds many counts of this clonotype. This chain joins TRBV7-2 and TRBJ2-1; 7 bases are a match to TRBD2. This CDR3 region has 14 residues. CDR1 and CDR2 from the germline V gene are SGHTA and FQGNSA. V trimming: 4 bases; J trimming: 7 bases; junction bases outside the gene matches: 7. Written as DNA, the CDR3 is TGTGCCAGCAGCTCGGACCTCGGGAGGAATGAGCAGTTCTTC. Amino acids: CASSSDLGRNEQFF.

This clonotype was picked up many times. The gene calls are TRBV12-3 or TRBV12-4 and TRBJ1-1, with D hard to call. The CDR3 contains 12 residues. Trimming took off 3 bases at V and 6 bases at J, with 8 bases between the two ends. The CDR3 protein is CASSFIDAEAFF. In nucleotides, the CDR3 is TGTGCCAGCAGTTTTATTGACGCTGAAGCTTTCTTT.

This rearrangement joins TRBV4-2 to TRBJ1-1, with D unresolved. The CDR3 totals 14 residues. The germline V gene encodes CDR1 LGHNA and CDR2 YNFKEQ. V lost 0 bases and J lost 0, with 5 bases in between. The CDR3 sequence: CASSQDLLNTEAFF. The CDR3 DNA is TGTGCCAGCAGCCAAGATCTGTTGAACACTGAAGCTTTCTTT.

The chain links TRBV7-2 to TRBJ1-5; the D is unclear. The CDR3 consists of 14 residues. From germline, CDR1 is SGHTA and CDR2 FQGNSA. Trimming stripped 1 base from V and 0 bases from J, with 4 bases between. CDR3 region: CASSLGYSNQPQHF. DNA for the CDR3: TGTGCCAGCAGCTTAGGCTATAGCAATCAGCCCCAGCATTTT.

The chain links TRBV10-3 to TRBJ2-3; 11 bases are shared with TRBD2. J was trimmed by 9 bases and V by 10 bases; bases with no gene match: 12. Germline V CDR1 and CDR2: ENHRY, SYGVKD. The CDR3 is 14 amino acids. The CDR3 sequence is CATEGASGGRTQYF. The CDR3, as DNA: TGTGCCACGGAGGGTGCTAGCGGGGGGAGGACGCAGTATTTT.

J is TRBJ2-2 and V is TRBV19; tentative D call: TRBD1 (6 bases). Per germline, CDR1 LNHDA and CDR2 SQIVND (reference sequence). The V end was cut by 2 bases, the J end by 3 bases, with 10 bases between. CDR3 length: 15 residues. The CDR3 DNA reads as TGTGCCAGTAGTATATACCGGACAGACACCGGGGAGCTGTTTTTT. Amino acid sequence: CASSIYRTDTGELFF.

The gene calls are TRBV14 and TRBJ2-1, with 10 bases matching TRBD1. Germline CDR1 SGHDN, CDR2 FVKESK. The CDR3 is 13 residues long. With V trimmed by 3 bases and J by 12 bases, 5 bases remained unmatched. Written as DNA, the CDR3 is TGTGCCAGCAGCCAGGACAGGGGGATTGGGCAGTTCTTC. Protein: CASSQDRGIGQFF.

This clonotype was seen at least ten times. The V call is TRBV7-2, the J call TRBJ1-1; D uncertain. V was cut by 0 bases and J by 6 bases, with 8 bases left in between. The V gene's germline CDR1 is SGHTA and CDR2 FQGNSA. CDR3 length: 13 residues. The DNA for the CDR3 is TGTGCCAGCAGCTTAGCGAGAACAGCTGAAGCTTTCTTT. Its protein is CASSLARTAEAFF.

The table lists this clonotype with a few counts. This chain uses TRBV20-1 with TRBJ1-1, with D possibly being TRBD1 (5 bases). Trimming took off 4 bases at V and 2 bases at J, with 8 bases between the two ends. The CDR3 contains 12 residues. Germline V gene data show CDR1 as DFQATT and CDR2 as SNEGSKA (reference sequence). Here the CDR3 reads CSATQENTEAFF. CDR3 in DNA: TGCAGTGCTACACAGGAAAACACTGAAGCTTTCTTT.

This clonotype appeared a few times. The chain has TRBV6-1 and TRBJ1-5, with 7 bases identical to TRBD1. The V and J ends lost 6 bases and 11 bases, in that order; junction bases with no gene match: 13. CDR1 and CDR2 (germline): MNHNS, SASEGT. The CDR3 extends over 14 amino acids. The CDR3 coding sequence is TGTGCCAGCAGCTCCGACAGGGCGGGGAGGTCCCAGCATTTT. As protein: CASSSDRAGRSQHF.

This clonotype turned up a few times. The chain joins TRBV30 to TRBJ1-3; TRBD1 agrees at 8 bases. Germline assignment: CDR1 GTSNPN and CDR2 SVGIG (reference sequence). Losses at the gene ends were 3 bases for V and 3 bases for J; bases not matched to a gene: 1. The CDR3 has 13 amino acids. The CDR3 is CAWSTGGGNTIYF. The CDR3 nucleotides read TGTGCCTGGAGCACAGGGGGTGGAAACACCATATATTTT.